A single sample gave rise to the 8 T cell receptor beta chains below, sequenced in a study of cytomegalovirus exposure and HLA in healthy donors. Measured with immunoSEQ multiplex PCR; TCRdb has only the in-frame clones, and not every one. The sample records tens of thousands of clones, almost 85% being singletons. The specimen was PBMCs. All receptors derive from a woman aged 18-35 years in good health and CMV-seropositive.

CDR3 coding DNA: TGTGCCAGCAGTTACGGGGCAGGGGTCGGAAATTCACCCCTCCACTTT. Translation: CASSYGAGVGNSPLHF. The V and J genes are TRBV6-6 and TRBJ1-6; D perhaps matches TRBD1 (6 bases). In germline, CDR1 is MNHNY, CDR2 SVGAGI (reference sequence). The CDR3 has 16 amino acids. V was cut by 2 bases and J by 7 bases, with 15 bases left in between.

This chain links TRBV2 with TRBJ2-7, with D uncertain. Trimming pared 6 bases from V and 3 bases from J, leaving 6 bases between. Germline-derived CDR1 and CDR2 are SNHLY and FYNNEI. The CDR3 is 11 residues long. DNA for the CDR3: TGTGCCAGCAGGACAAACTACGAGCAGTACTTC. Translation gives CASRTNYEQYF.

The V gene is TRBV4-1, the J gene TRBJ1-4; no firm D call. This CDR3 is 16 amino acids long. V was clipped by 1 base and J by 0 bases, with 9 bases between them. Germline V gene lookup returns CDR1 MGHRA and CDR2 YSYEKL. The CDR3 coding sequence is TGCGCCAGCAGCCAAGTTTTCACGGCAACTAATGAAAAACTGTTTTTT. Its protein product is CASSQVFTATNEKLFF.

The chain recombines TRBV19 with TRBJ1-6; the match to TRBD1 covers 8 bases. The germline V gene encodes CDR1 LNHDA and CDR2 SQIVND (reference sequence). Trimming at V came to 6 bases and at J to 7 bases, leaving 8 bases not matched to a gene. The CDR3 consists of 15 residues. CDR3 residues: CASRVEYRGNSPLHF. In DNA, the CDR3 is TGTGCCAGTAGGGTCGAGTACAGGGGGAATTCACCCCTCCACTTT.

The chain is built from TRBV5-1 and TRBJ1-2; 8 bases align to TRBD1. Trimming took 4 bases from V and 3 from J; bases not matched to a gene: 8. This CDR3 is 15 amino acids long. CDR1 SGHRS and CDR2 YFSETQ come from the germline V gene. The DNA of the CDR3 is TGCGCCAGCAGCCCTTCAGGGGGCGGAGACTATGGCTACACCTTC. Protein product: CASSPSGGGDYGYTF. Supplemented by reference TRBV5-1 and TRBJ1-2, the full variable domain reads KAGVTQTPRYLIKTRGQQVTLSCSPISGHRSVSWYQQTPGQGLQFLFEYFSETQRNKGNFPGRFSGRQFSNSRSEMNVSTLELGDSALYLCASSPSGGGDYGYTFGSGTRLTVV.

The chain combines TRBV5-1 with TRBJ2-7; 14 nucleotides agree with TRBD2. Germline V gene lookup returns CDR1 SGHRS and CDR2 YFSETQ. There are 15 residues in the CDR3. V dropped 3 bases and J dropped 3; count of bases not matched to a gene: 2. CDR3 in amino acids: CASSSGTSGGYEQYF. CDR3 DNA: TGCGCCAGCAGCTCGGGGACTAGCGGGGGCTACGAGCAGTACTTC.

The chain recombines TRBV27 with TRBJ2-5; 12 bases are shared with TRBD1. After removal of 4 bases from V and 5 bases from J, the junction contained 8 bases not matched to a gene. The germline CDR1 and CDR2 sequences are MNHEY and SMNVEV (reference sequence). This CDR3 comprises 16 residues. CDR3 residues: CASSYSGTGGRETQYF. CDR3 nucleotides: TGTGCCAGCAGTTACTCCGGGACAGGGGGCCGGGAGACCCAGTACTTC.

This clone was observed a single time. The chain links TRBV2 to TRBJ1-3; D gene ambiguous. The V end was cut by 7 bases, the J end by 1 base, with 8 bases between. This CDR3 spans 13 amino acids. Germline CDR1 and CDR2: SNHLY and FYNNEI. DNA of the CDR3: TGTGCCAGCACGGGAATATCTGGAAACACCATATATTTT. Its translation is CASTGISGNTIYF.